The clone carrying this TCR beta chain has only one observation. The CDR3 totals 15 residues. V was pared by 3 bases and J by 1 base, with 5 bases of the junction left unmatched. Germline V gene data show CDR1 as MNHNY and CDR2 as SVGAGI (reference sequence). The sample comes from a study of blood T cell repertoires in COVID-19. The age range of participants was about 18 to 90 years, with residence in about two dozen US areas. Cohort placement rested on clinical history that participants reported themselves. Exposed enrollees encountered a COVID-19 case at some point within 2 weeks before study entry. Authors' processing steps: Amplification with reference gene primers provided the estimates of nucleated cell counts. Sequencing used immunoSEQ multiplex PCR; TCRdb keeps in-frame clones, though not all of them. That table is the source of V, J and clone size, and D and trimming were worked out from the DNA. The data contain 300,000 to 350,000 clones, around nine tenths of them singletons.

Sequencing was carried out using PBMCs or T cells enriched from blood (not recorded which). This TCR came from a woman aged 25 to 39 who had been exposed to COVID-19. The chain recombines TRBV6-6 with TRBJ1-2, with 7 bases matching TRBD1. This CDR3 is CASSYGQGGNYGYTF. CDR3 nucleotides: TGTGCCAGCAGTTATGGGCAGGGGGGTAACTATGGCTACACCTTC.